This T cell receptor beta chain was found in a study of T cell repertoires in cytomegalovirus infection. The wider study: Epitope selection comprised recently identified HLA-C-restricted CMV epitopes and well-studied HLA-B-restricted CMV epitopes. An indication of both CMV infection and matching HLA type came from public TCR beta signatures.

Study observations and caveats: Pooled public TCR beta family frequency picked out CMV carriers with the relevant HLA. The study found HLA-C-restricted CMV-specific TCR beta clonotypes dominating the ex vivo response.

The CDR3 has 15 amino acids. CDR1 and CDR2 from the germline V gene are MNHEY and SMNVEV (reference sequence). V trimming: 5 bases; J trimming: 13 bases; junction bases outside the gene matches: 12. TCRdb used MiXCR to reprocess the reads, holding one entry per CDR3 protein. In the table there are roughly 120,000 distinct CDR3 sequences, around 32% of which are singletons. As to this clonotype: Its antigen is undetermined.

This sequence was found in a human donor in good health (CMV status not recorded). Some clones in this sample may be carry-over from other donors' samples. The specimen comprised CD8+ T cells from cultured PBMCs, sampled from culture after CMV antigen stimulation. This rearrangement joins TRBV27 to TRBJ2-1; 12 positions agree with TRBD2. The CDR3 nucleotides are TGTGCCAGCAGTCCTACTAGCGGGGGGACTACTTTCCAGTTCTTC. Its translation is CASSPTSGGTTFQFF.